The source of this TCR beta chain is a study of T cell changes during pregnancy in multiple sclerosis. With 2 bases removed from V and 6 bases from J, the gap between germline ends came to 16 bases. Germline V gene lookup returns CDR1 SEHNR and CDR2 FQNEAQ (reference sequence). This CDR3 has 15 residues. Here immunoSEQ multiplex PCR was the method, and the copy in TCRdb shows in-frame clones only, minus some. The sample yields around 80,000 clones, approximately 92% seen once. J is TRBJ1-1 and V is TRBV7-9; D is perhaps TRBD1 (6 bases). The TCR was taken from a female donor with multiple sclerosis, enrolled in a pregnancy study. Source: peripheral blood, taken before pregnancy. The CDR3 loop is CASSLQNRAIAEAFF. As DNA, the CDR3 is TGTGCCAGCAGCTTACAGAACAGGGCCATTGCTGAAGCTTTCTTT.